The rows below give T cell receptor beta chains drawn from one sample of a study of T cells in Graves' hyperthyroidism and ophthalmopathy. TCRdb independently ran MiXCR on the multiplex PCR reads; one entry per CDR3 protein. The table includes around 270,000 distinct CDR3 sequences, roughly a fifth detected once. Sequenced sample: blood. The receptors here all came from a middle-aged man with Graves' ophthalmopathy. Both conserved end residues are part of each CDR3. D genes are given only for firm matches. The size field is filled for only some rows; it gives once, few, many or a size class.

abundance,d_gene,v_gene,j_gene,CDR3nt,CDR3aa
many,TRBD1,TRBV6-1,TRBJ2-2,TGTGCCAGCAGAAGGGACAGGGAGAACACCGGGGAGCTGTTTTTT,CASRRDRENTGELFF
many,.,TRBV11-2,TRBJ1-2,TGTGCCAGCAGCGGAGACAGTACTTACTATGGCTACACCTTC,CASSGDSTYYGYTF
few,.,TRBV19,TRBJ1-5,TGTGCCAGTAAATTGGACAGCAGCAATCAGCCCCAGCATTTT,CASKLDSSNQPQHF
many,.,TRBV20-1,TRBJ2-7,TGCAGTGCTAGTCCCTGGCACAGGGGGGGGTACGAGCAGTACTTC,CSASPWHRGGYEQYF
.,TRBD1,TRBV25-1,TRBJ2-5,TGTGCCAGCAGAAGGACAGGATTTATAGAGACCCAGTACTTC,CASRRTGFIETQYF
many,.,TRBV20-1,TRBJ2-7,TGCAGTGCTAGAAAAGCGGGCCTCTCCTACGAGCAGTACTTC,CSARKAGLSYEQYF
.,TRBD2,TRBV20-1,TRBJ2-1,TGCAGTGCTAGAGCGGGAGGGAGCCACAATGAGCAGTTCTTC,CSARAGGSHNEQFF
many,.,TRBV20-1,TRBJ2-7,TGCAGTGCTAGAGACATGGACTCCCTGGCCTACGAGCAGTACTTC,CSARDMDSLAYEQYF
few,.,TRBV11-1,TRBJ2-3,TGTGCCAGCAGCAGTAGCCAAGTCACAGATACGCAGTATTTT,CASSSSQVTDTQYF
.,.,TRBV28,TRBJ2-1,TGTGCCAGCAGTGTACAAAGATCCTACAATGAGCAGTTCTTC,CASSVQRSYNEQFF
few,.,TRBV7-9,TRBJ2-3,TGTGCCAGCAGCCAGCAGTTGGGAGTCAGGGGAGATACGCAGTATTTT,CASSQQLGVRGDTQYF
many,TRBD1,TRBV30,TRBJ1-2,TGTGCCTGGAGTGGTACAGGGGGCGCACATGGCTACACCTTC,CAWSGTGGAHGYTF
many,.,TRBV30,TRBJ1-1,TGTGCCTGGAGTAGGAACACTGAAGCTTTCTTT,CAWSRNTEAFF
few,TRBD2,TRBV7-3,TRBJ2-2,TGTGCCAGCAGGGGGACTAGCAGCACCGGGGAGCTGTTTTTT,CASRGTSSTGELFF
many,TRBD1,TRBV5-1,TRBJ2-5,TGCGCCAGCAGCCTCACCGGAAGGGGGCTAGAGACCCAGTACTTC,CASSLTGRGLETQYF
once,TRBD2,TRBV6-5,TRBJ2-7,TGTGCCAGCAGTTACTATGCTAGCGGGATGGAAGAGCAGTACTTC,CASSYYASGMEEQYF
.,TRBD1,TRBV27,TRBJ2-7,TGTGCCAGCCAACGGACAGGGGTGAGCTACGAGCAGTACTTC,CASQRTGVSYEQYF